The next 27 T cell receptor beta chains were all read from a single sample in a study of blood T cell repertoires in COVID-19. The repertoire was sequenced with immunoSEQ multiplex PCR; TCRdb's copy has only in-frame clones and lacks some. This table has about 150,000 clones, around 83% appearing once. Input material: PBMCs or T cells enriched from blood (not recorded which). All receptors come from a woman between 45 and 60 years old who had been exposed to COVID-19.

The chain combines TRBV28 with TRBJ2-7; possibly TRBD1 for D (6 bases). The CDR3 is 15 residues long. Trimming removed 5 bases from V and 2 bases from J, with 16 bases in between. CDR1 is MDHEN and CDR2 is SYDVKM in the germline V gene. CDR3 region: CASSPEQGWTYEQYF. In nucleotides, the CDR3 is TGTGCCAGCAGTCCCGAACAGGGCTGGACCTACGAGCAGTACTTC.

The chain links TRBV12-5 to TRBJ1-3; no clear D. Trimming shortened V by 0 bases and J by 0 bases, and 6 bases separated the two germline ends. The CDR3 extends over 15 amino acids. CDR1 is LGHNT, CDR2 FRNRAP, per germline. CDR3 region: CASGLVASSGNTIYF. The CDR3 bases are TGTGCTAGTGGTTTGGTGGCAAGCTCTGGAAACACCATATATTTT.

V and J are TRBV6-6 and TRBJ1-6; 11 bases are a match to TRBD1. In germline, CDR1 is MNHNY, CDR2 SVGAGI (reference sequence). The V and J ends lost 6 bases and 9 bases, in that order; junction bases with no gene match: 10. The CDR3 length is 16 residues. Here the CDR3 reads CASRPGTGGGRSPLHF. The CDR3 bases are TGTGCCAGCAGACCCGGGACAGGGGGAGGGCGTTCACCCCTCCACTTT.

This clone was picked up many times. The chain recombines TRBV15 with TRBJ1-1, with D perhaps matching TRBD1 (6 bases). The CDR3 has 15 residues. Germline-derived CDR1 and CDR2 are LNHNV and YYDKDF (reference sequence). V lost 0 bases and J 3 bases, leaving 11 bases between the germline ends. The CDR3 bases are TGTGCCACCAGCAGAGAAGCAGGGGTCTACACTGAAGCTTTCTTT. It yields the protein CATSREAGVYTEAFF.

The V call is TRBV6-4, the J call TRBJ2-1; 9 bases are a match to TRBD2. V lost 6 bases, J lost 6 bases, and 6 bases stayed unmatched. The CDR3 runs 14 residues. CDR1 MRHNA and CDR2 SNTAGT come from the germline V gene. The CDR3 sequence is CASSRLAETNEQFF. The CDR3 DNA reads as TGTGCCAGCAGCCGACTAGCGGAGACCAATGAGCAGTTCTTC.

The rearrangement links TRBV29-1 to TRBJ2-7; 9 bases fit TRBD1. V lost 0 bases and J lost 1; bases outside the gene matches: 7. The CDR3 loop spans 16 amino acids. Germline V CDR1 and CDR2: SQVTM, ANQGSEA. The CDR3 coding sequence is TGCAGCGTTGAAGATCGGAGTGGGACAGGGTCCTACGAGCAGTACTTC. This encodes CSVEDRSGTGSYEQYF.

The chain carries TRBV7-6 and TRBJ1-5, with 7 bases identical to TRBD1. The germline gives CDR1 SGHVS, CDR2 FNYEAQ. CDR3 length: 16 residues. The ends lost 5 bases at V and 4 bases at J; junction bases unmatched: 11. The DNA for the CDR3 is TGTGCCAGCAGCCCCCTAGACAGGGAAGGTAATCAGCCCCAGCATTTT. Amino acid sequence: CASSPLDREGNQPQHF.

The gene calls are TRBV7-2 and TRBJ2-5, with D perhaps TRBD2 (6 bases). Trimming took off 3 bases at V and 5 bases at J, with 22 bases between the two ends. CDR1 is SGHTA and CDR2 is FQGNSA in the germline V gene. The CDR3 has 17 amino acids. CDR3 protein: CASSLGRTGHFKETQYF. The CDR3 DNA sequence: TGTGCCAGCAGCTTGGGGAGGACGGGGCACTTTAAGGAGACCCAGTACTTC.

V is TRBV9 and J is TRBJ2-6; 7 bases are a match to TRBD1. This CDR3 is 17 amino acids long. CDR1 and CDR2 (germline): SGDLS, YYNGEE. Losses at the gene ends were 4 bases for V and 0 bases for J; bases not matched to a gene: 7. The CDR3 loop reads CASSFWDSDSGANVLTF. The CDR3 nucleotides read TGTGCCAGCAGCTTCTGGGACAGCGACTCTGGGGCCAACGTCCTGACTTTC.

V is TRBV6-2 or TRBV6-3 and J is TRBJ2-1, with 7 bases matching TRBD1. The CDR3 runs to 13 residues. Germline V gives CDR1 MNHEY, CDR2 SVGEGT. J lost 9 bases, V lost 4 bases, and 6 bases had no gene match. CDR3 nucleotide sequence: TGTGCCAGCAGTTCGGGACAGAGGAGTGAGCAGTTCTTC. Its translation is CASSSGQRSEQFF.

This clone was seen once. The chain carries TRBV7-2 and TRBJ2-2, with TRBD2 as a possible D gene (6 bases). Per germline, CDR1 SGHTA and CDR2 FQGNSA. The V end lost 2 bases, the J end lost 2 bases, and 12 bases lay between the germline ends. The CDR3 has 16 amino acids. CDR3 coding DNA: TGTGCCAGCAGCTTAACGGGGGAACATAACACCGGGGAGCTGTTTTTT. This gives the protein CASSLTGEHNTGELFF.

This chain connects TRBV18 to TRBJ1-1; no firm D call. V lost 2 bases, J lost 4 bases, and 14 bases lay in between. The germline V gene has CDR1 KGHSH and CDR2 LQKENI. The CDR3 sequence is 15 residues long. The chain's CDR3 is CASSPVPFRGTEAFF. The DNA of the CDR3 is TGTGCCAGCTCACCAGTTCCCTTCCGGGGCACTGAAGCTTTCTTT.

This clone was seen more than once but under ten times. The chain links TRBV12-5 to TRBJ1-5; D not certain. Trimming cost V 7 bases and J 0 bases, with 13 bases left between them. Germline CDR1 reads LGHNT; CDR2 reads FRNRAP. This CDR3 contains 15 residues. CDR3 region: CASAERALSNQPQHF. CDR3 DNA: TGTGCTAGTGCAGAGCGGGCACTTAGCAATCAGCCCCAGCATTTT.

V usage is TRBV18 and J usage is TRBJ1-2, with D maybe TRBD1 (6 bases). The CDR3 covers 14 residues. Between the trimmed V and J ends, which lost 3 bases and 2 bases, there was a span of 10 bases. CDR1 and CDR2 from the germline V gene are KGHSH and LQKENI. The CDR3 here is CASSPGHLNYGYTF. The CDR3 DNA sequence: TGTGCCAGCTCACCGGGACACCTGAACTATGGCTACACCTTC. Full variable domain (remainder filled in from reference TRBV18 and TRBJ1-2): NAGVMQNPRHLVRRRGQEARLRCSPMKGHSHVYWYRQLPEEGLKFMVYLQKENIIDESGMPKERFSAEFPKEGPSILRIQQVVRGDSAAYFCASSPGHLNYGYTFGSGTRLTVV.

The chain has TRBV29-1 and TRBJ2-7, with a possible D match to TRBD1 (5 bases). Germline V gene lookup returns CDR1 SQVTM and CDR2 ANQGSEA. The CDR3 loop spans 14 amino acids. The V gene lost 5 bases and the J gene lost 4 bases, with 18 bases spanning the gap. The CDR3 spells CSVIFQGSFYEQYF. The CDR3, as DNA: TGCAGCGTTATATTCCAGGGAAGTTTTTACGAGCAGTACTTC.

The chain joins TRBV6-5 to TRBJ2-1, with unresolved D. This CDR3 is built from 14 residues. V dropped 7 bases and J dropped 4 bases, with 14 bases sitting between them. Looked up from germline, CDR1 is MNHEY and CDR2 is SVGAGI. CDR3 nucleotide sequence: TGTGCCAGCACGTCGCGGAACACTTACAATGAGCAGTTCTTC. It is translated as CASTSRNTYNEQFF.

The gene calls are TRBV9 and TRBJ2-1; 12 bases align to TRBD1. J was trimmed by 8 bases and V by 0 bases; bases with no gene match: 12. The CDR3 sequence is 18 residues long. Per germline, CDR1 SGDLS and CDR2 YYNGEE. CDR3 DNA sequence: TGTGCCAGCAGCGTAGCTACGGGACAGGGGGCGCAGGTCCATGAGCAGTTCTTC. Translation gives CASSVATGQGAQVHEQFF.

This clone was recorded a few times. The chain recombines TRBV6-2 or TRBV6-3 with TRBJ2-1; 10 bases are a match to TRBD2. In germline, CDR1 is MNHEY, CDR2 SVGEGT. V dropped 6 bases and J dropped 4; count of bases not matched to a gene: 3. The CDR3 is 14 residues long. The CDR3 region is CASSLAGEYNEQFF. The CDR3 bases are TGTGCCAGCAGCCTAGCGGGAGAATACAATGAGCAGTTCTTC.

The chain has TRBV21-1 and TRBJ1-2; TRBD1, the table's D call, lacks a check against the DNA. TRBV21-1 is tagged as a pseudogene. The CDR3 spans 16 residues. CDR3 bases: TGTGCCAGCAGCCCACGGGTCGGGACGGACAGCTATGGCTACACCTTC. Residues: CASSPRVGTDSYGYTF.

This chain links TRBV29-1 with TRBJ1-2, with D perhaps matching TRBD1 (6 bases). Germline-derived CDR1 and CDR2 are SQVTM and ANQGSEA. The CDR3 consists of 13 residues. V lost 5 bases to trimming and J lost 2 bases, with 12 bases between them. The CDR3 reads CSVLQGLNYGYTF. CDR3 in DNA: TGCAGCGTTTTACAGGGTTTAAACTATGGCTACACCTTC. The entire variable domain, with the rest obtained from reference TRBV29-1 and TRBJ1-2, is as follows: SAVISQKPSRDICQRGTSLTIQCQVDSQVTMMFWYRQQPGQSLTLIATANQGSEATYESGFVIDKFPISRPNLTFSTLTVSNMSPEDSSIYLCSVLQGLNYGYTFGSGTRLTVV.

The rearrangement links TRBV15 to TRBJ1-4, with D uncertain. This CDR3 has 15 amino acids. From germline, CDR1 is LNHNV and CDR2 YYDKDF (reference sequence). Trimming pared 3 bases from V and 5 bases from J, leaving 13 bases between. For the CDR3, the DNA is TGTGCCACCAGCAGGATAGGGTCGGGGAATGAAAAACTGTTTTTT. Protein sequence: CATSRIGSGNEKLFF. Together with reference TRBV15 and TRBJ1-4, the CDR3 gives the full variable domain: DAMVIQNPRYQVTQFGKPVTLSCSQTLNHNVMYWYQQKSSQAPKLLFHYYDKDFNNEADTPDNFQSRRPNTSFCFLDIRSPGLGDTAMYLCATSRIGSGNEKLFFGSGTQLSVL.

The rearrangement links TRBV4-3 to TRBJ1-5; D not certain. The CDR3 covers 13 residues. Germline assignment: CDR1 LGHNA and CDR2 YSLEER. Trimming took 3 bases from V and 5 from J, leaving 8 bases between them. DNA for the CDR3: TGCGCCAGCAGCCAGATGCGATATCAGCCCCAGCATTTT. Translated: CASSQMRYQPQHF.

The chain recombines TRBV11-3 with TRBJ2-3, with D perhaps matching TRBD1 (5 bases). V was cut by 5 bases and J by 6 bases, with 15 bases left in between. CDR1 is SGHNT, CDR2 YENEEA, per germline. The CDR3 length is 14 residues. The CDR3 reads CASSPTELPDTQYF. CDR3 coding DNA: TGTGCCAGCAGCCCGACAGAACTACCGGATACGCAGTATTTT. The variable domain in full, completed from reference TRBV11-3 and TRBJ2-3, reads EAGVVQSPRYKIIEKKQPVAFWCNPISGHNTLYWYLQNLGQGPELLIRYENEEAVDDSQLPKDRFSAERLKGVDSTLKIQPAELGDSAVYLCASSPTELPDTQYFGPGTRLTVL.

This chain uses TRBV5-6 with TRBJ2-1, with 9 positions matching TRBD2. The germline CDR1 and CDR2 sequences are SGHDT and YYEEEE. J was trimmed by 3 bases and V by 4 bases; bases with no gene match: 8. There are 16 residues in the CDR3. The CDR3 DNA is TGTGCCAGCAGCCCCTCTAGCGGGGTGCTCTACAATGAGCAGTTCTTC. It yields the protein CASSPSSGVLYNEQFF.

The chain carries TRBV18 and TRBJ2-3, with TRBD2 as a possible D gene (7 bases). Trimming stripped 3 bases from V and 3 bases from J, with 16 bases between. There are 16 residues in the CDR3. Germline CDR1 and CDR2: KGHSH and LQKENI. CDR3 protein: CASSPLRGAGTDTQYF. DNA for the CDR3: TGTGCCAGCTCACCGCTACGGGGGGCGGGTACAGATACGCAGTATTTT.

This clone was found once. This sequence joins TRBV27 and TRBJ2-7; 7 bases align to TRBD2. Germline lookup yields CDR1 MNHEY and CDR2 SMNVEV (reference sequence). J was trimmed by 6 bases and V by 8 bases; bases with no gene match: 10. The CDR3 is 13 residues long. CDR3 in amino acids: CASWEGNGSEQYF. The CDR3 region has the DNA TGTGCCAGCTGGGAGGGTAATGGGTCCGAGCAGTACTTC.

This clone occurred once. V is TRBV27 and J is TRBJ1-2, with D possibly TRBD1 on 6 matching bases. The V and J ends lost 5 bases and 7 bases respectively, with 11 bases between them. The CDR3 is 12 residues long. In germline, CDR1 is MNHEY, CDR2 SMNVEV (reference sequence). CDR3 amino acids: CASSPNRVGYTF. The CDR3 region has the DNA TGTGCCAGCAGTCCCAACAGGGTTGGCTACACCTTC.